This is a list of T cell receptor beta chains from one sample in a study of graft-versus-host responses after intestinal transplantation. Profiling relied on immunoSEQ multiplex PCR, and the TCRdb table lists in-frame clones only, not all of them. The sample has 10,000 to 15,000 clones; approximately 93% are singletons. The sequenced sample was PBMCs, obtained about 110 days after intestinal transplant. These receptors were obtained from a human patient who received an intestinal transplant, so some T cells may come from the graft donor. The CDR3 runs from the conserved cysteine through the conserved F or W. Each record gives: clone size, CDR3 length, D gene, J gene, V gene, CDR3 DNA, CDR3 protein. D genes are given only for firm matches. A row's size may be missing; if present it is once, few, many or a size class.

clone_size: .
cdr3_length: 14
d_call: .
j_call: TRBJ2-7
v_call: TRBV6-9
cdr3_nt: TGTGCCAGCAAGACCGGGACGGCTTCCTACGAGCAGTACTTC
cdr3_aa: CASKTGTASYEQYF

clone_size: once
cdr3_length: 15
d_call: TRBD2
j_call: TRBJ2-1
v_call: TRBV2
cdr3_nt: TGTGCCAGCAGTGAAGGTGGCGGGAGTGGGGATGAGCAGTTCTTC
cdr3_aa: CASSEGGGSGDEQFF

clone_size: .
cdr3_length: 17
d_call: TRBD1
j_call: TRBJ2-1
v_call: TRBV7-9
cdr3_nt: TGTGCCAGCAGCCCCCTTGGGGGTGGGACAGTCTACAATGAGCAGTTCTTC
cdr3_aa: CASSPLGGGTVYNEQFF

clone_size: .
cdr3_length: 15
d_call: .
j_call: TRBJ1-3
v_call: TRBV7-9
cdr3_nt: TGTGCCAGCAGCACCCAATTCAGCTCTGGAAACACCATATATTTT
cdr3_aa: CASSTQFSSGNTIYF

clone_size: .
cdr3_length: 15
d_call: .
j_call: TRBJ2-7
v_call: TRBV6-6
cdr3_nt: TGTGCCAGCAGTCCACCGGGACACTCCGCCGAAGAGCAGTACTTC
cdr3_aa: CASSPPGHSAEEQYF

clone_size: .
cdr3_length: 15
d_call: TRBD1
j_call: TRBJ1-4
v_call: TRBV9
cdr3_nt: TGTGCCAGCAGCGTAGATAGGGGGCGCGGAGAAAAACTGTTTTTT
cdr3_aa: CASSVDRGRGEKLFF

clone_size: .
cdr3_length: 13
d_call: .
j_call: TRBJ2-1
v_call: TRBV6-5
cdr3_nt: TGTGCCAGCAGTTACTCAGGGGACAATGAGCAGTTCTTC
cdr3_aa: CASSYSGDNEQFF

clone_size: .
cdr3_length: 14
d_call: TRBD1
j_call: TRBJ1-4
v_call: TRBV18
cdr3_nt: TGTGCCAGCTCACCTGGACAGGGGAATGAAAAACTGTTTTTT
cdr3_aa: CASSPGQGNEKLFF

clone_size: medium-sized
cdr3_length: 12
d_call: .
j_call: TRBJ2-7
v_call: TRBV13
cdr3_nt: TGTGCCAGCAGCTTAGAACGATCCGAGCAGTACTTC
cdr3_aa: CASSLERSEQYF

clone_size: .
cdr3_length: 20
d_call: .
j_call: TRBJ2-7
v_call: TRBV28
cdr3_nt: TGTGCCAGCAGTTTCGTTTCGGCGCCGATTGGGCTGTCAGACTCCTACGAGCAGTACTTC
cdr3_aa: CASSFVSAPIGLSDSYEQYF

clone_size: .
cdr3_length: 13
d_call: .
j_call: TRBJ2-3
v_call: TRBV25-1
cdr3_nt: TGTGCCAGCAGTGACGGCAGGGCAGATACGCAGTATTTT
cdr3_aa: CASSDGRADTQYF

clone_size: .
cdr3_length: 13
d_call: .
j_call: TRBJ1-1
v_call: TRBV7-9
cdr3_nt: TGTGCCAGCAGCAGTGAGGGCAGTCCTGAAGCTTTCTTT
cdr3_aa: CASSSEGSPEAFF

clone_size: .
cdr3_length: 13
d_call: .
j_call: TRBJ1-5
v_call: TRBV5-1
cdr3_nt: TGCGCCAGCAGCTGGGACGGATCGTTGCCCCAGCATTTT
cdr3_aa: CASSWDGSLPQHF

clone_size: .
cdr3_length: 12
d_call: .
j_call: TRBJ1-5
v_call: TRBV19
cdr3_nt: TGTGCCAGTAGGGAGGGGGATCAGCCCCAGCATTTT
cdr3_aa: CASREGDQPQHF

clone_size: .
cdr3_length: 15
d_call: TRBD1
j_call: TRBJ2-2
v_call: TRBV19
cdr3_nt: TGTGCCAGTAGTATAAGGGGGCGCGACACCGGGGAGCTGTTTTTT
cdr3_aa: CASSIRGRDTGELFF

clone_size: .
cdr3_length: 13
d_call: TRBD2
j_call: TRBJ2-1
v_call: TRBV6-5
cdr3_nt: TGTGCCAGCAAAGGGCTAGCGGTGAATGAGCAGTTCTTC
cdr3_aa: CASKGLAVNEQFF

clone_size: few
cdr3_length: 14
d_call: .
j_call: TRBJ2-7
v_call: TRBV5-1
cdr3_nt: TGCGCCAGCAGCCCCCAGGGCGCGGACTACGAGCAGTACTTC
cdr3_aa: CASSPQGADYEQYF

clone_size: .
cdr3_length: 14
d_call: .
j_call: TRBJ1-2
v_call: TRBV18
cdr3_nt: TGTGCCAGCTCACCACCTACAGCGAACTATGGCTACACCTTC
cdr3_aa: CASSPPTANYGYTF

clone_size: .
cdr3_length: 16
d_call: .
j_call: TRBJ2-2
v_call: TRBV7-6
cdr3_nt: TGTGCCAGCAGCTTAAATATGGGAGCGAACACCGGGGAGCTGTTTTTT
cdr3_aa: CASSLNMGANTGELFF

clone_size: .
cdr3_length: 15
d_call: TRBD1
j_call: TRBJ2-3
v_call: TRBV6-4
cdr3_nt: TGTGCCAGCAGTGACTCAGGACAGGTCACAGATACGCAGTATTTT
cdr3_aa: CASSDSGQVTDTQYF

clone_size: once
cdr3_length: 15
d_call: .
j_call: TRBJ2-1
v_call: TRBV29-1
cdr3_nt: TGCAGCGTGGGACTGGCGGGCTCATCCTACAATGAGCAGTTCTTC
cdr3_aa: CSVGLAGSSYNEQFF

clone_size: .
cdr3_length: 14
d_call: TRBD1
j_call: TRBJ1-1
v_call: TRBV6-1
cdr3_nt: TGTGCCAGCAGTTCGGGGACAGGGAACACTGAAGCTTTCTTT
cdr3_aa: CASSSGTGNTEAFF

clone_size: .
cdr3_length: 14
d_call: .
j_call: TRBJ2-2
v_call: TRBV11-3
cdr3_nt: TGTGCCAGCAGCTTAGACATCCTAGCCGGGGAGCTGTTTTTT
cdr3_aa: CASSLDILAGELFF

clone_size: .
cdr3_length: 15
d_call: .
j_call: TRBJ2-2
v_call: TRBV12-2
cdr3_nt: TGTGCAAGTCGCTTAGCTGACACCCCCACCGGGGAGCTGTTTTTT
cdr3_aa: CASRLADTPTGELFF

clone_size: .
cdr3_length: 14
d_call: TRBD2
j_call: TRBJ2-2
v_call: TRBV28
cdr3_nt: TGTGCCAGCAGTCTAGCGGCCTACACCGGGGAGCTGTTTTTT
cdr3_aa: CASSLAAYTGELFF

clone_size: once
cdr3_length: 13
d_call: .
j_call: TRBJ1-2
v_call: TRBV27
cdr3_nt: TGTGCCAGCAGTTTTTCCGCTAACTATGGCTACACCTTC
cdr3_aa: CASSFSANYGYTF

clone_size: once
cdr3_length: 14
d_call: .
j_call: TRBJ2-1
v_call: TRBV11-2
cdr3_nt: TGTGCCAGCAGCTTAGGAACGGGGTACAATGAGCAGTTCTTC
cdr3_aa: CASSLGTGYNEQFF

clone_size: .
cdr3_length: 16
d_call: TRBD1
j_call: TRBJ1-1
v_call: TRBV11-2
cdr3_nt: TGTGCCAGCAGCCCACCTCGACAGGGAGGGGGCACTGAAGCTTTCTTT
cdr3_aa: CASSPPRQGGGTEAFF

clone_size: .
cdr3_length: 16
d_call: TRBD1
j_call: TRBJ2-7
v_call: TRBV6-5
cdr3_nt: TGTGCCAGCAGTTTTACCGGGACAGGGACAATCTACGAGCAGTACTTC
cdr3_aa: CASSFTGTGTIYEQYF

clone_size: .
cdr3_length: 16
d_call: .
j_call: TRBJ2-1
v_call: TRBV7-9
cdr3_nt: TGTGCCAGCAGCTTAGGTTGGGTCGCGACCTACAATGAGCAGTTCTTC
cdr3_aa: CASSLGWVATYNEQFF